This T cell receptor beta chain originates from a study of blood T cell repertoires in COVID-19. Study overall: Both acute and convalescent COVID-19 samples were obtained from the United States, Italy and Spain. PBMCs, B-cell-depleted T cells, or T cells were the source of the cDNA or gDNA that made up the material.

TCRdb's table, derived via immunoSEQ multiplex PCR, lists solely in-frame clones and lacks some. The sample records roughly 96,000 clones, approximately 80% being singletons. CDR1 and CDR2 from the germline V gene are GTSNPN and SVGIG (reference sequence). V was clipped by 5 bases and J by 4 bases, with 6 bases between them. The CDR3 loop spans 10 amino acids. This chain joins TRBV30 and TRBJ2-7; D is unresolved. Input material: peripheral blood. This clonotype was sampled from a man aged 55 to 70 with acute or convalescent COVID-19. The CDR3 region is CAWGRYEQYF. In DNA, the CDR3 is TGTGCCTGGGGGCGGTACGAGCAGTACTTC.